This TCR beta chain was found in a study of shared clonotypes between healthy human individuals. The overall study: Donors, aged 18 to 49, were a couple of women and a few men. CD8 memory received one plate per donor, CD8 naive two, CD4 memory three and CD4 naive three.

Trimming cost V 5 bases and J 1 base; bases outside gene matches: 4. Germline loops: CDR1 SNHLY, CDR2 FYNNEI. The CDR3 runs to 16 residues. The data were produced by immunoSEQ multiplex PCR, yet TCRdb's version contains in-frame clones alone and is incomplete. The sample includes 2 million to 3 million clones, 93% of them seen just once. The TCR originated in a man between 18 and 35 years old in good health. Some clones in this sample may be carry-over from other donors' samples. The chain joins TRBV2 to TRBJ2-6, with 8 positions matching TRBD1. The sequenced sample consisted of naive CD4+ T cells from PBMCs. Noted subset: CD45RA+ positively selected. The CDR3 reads CASSLGQGSGANVLTF. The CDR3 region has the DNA TGTGCCAGCAGTTTAGGACAGGGATCTGGGGCCAACGTCCTGACTTTC.